This entry concerns a single TCR beta chain. This sample is drawn from a study of blood T cell repertoires in COVID-19. Sequenced by immunoSEQ multiplex PCR; TCRdb stores in-frame clones only, minus some. The sample lists about 20,000 clones, roughly 90% seen once, with approximately 10% in the top ten. There are 13 residues in the CDR3. CDR1 is GTSNPN and CDR2 is SVGIG in the germline V gene (reference sequence). The V end lost 8 bases, the J end lost 8 bases, and 21 bases lay between the germline ends. The chain carries TRBV30 and TRBJ1-2; D perhaps matches TRBD1 (6 bases). Sequencing was carried out using peripheral blood. The sequence derives from a human donor in a cohort sampled during active COVID-19. The CDR3 bases are TGTGCCCTCCGGGGGGGCGCTTTCGGAGGCTACACCTTC. The encoded protein is CALRGGAFGGYTF.